This T cell receptor beta chain was obtained from a study of radiotherapy plus CTLA-4 blockade in lung cancer. Here immunoSEQ multiplex PCR was the method, and the copy in TCRdb shows in-frame clones only, minus some. The sample includes roughly 30,000 clones, more than 75% of them seen just once. Sequenced material: peripheral blood, taken from a patient treated with radiotherapy plus ipilimumab. This TCR derives from a human donor with non-small cell lung cancer who had stable disease on radiotherapy plus ipilimumab.

The CDR3 nucleotides are TGTGCCAGCAGCTCAGTTCTCTGGAACACCGGGGAGCTGTTTTTT. Protein product: CASSSVLWNTGELFF. The chain has TRBV5-6 and TRBJ2-2; D is undetermined. CDR1 and CDR2 (germline): SGHDT, YYEEEE. Trimming stripped 3 bases from V and 1 base from J, with 10 bases between. The CDR3 totals 15 residues.